The source of this TCR beta chain is a study of blood T cell repertoires in COVID-19. Study information: From the United States, Italy and Spain came samples of acute and convalescent COVID-19. T cells, B-cell-depleted T cells, or PBMCs supplied cDNA or gDNA.

The CDR3 is 15 residues long. V was clipped by 0 bases and J by 7 bases, with 12 bases between them. CDR1 is SGHDN and CDR2 is FVKESK in the germline V gene. In the authors' workflow: Cell counts per sample came from amplifying reference gene primers. Only in-frame clones appear in the TCRdb table, and some are missing; sequencing was by immunoSEQ multiplex PCR. Clone size and V and J calls were adopted from that table, with D and trimming inferred from the DNA. The table lists 55,000 to 75,000 clones, around 73% of them singletons. This TCR was recovered from a man older than 75 with active or convalescent COVID-19. The chain recombines TRBV14 with TRBJ1-4; a weak D match, TRBD1 (6 bases). What was sequenced was peripheral blood. CDR3 residues: CASSQEDRRREKLFF. The CDR3, as DNA: TGTGCCAGCAGCCAAGAAGACAGGAGGCGTGAAAAACTGTTTTTT.